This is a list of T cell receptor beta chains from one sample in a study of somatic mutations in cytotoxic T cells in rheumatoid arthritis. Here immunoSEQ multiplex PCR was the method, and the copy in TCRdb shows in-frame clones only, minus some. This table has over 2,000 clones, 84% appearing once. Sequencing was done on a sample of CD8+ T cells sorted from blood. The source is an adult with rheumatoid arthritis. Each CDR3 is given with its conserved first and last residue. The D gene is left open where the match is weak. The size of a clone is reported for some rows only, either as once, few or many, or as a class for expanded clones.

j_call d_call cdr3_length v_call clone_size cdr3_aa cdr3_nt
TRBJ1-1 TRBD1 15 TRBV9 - CASSVSGQGNTEAFF TGTGCCAGCAGCGTAAGTGGACAGGGAAACACTGAAGCTTTCTTT
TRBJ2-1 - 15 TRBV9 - CASSEVSPLGNEQFF TGTGCCAGCAGCGAAGTTAGTCCACTGGGGAATGAGCAGTTCTTC
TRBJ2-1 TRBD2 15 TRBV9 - CASSVGLADYNEQFF TGTGCCAGCAGCGTAGGACTAGCGGATTACAATGAGCAGTTCTTC
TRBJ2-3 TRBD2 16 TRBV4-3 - CASSHTGLASTDTQYF TGCGCCAGCAGCCATACCGGACTAGCAAGCACAGATACGCAGTATTTT
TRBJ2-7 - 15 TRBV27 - CASSFAGTLIYEQYF TGTGCCAGCAGTTTTGCCGGGACGTTAATCTACGAGCAGTACTTC
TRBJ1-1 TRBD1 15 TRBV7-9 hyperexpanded CASSLQTGMNTEAFF TGTGCCAGCAGCTTACAGACAGGGATGAACACTGAAGCTTTCTTT
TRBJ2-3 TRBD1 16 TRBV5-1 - CASSPGDRASTDTQYF TGCGCCAGCAGCCCCGGGGACAGGGCTAGCACAGATACGCAGTATTTT
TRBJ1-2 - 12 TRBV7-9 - CASSGHNYGYTF TGTGCCAGCAGCGGACATAACTATGGCTACACCTTC
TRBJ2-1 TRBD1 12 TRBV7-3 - CASSSTGNEQFF TGTGCCAGCAGCTCGACAGGGAATGAGCAGTTCTTC
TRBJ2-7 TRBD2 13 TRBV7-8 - CASSLVAGDSSNF TGTGCCAGCAGCTTAGTAGCGGGGGACAGTTCAAACTTC
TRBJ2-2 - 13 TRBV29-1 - CSVEGRVTGELFF TGCAGCGTTGAAGGCAGGGTCACCGGGGAGCTGTTTTTT
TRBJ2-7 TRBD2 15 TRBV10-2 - CASRGTAGGLGEQYF TGCGCCAGCAGGGGAACGGCGGGGGGTCTTGGAGAGCAGTACTTC
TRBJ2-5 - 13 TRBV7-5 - CVRSRSVAETQYF TGTGTCAGAAGCCGAAGCGTGGCGGAGACCCAGTACTTC
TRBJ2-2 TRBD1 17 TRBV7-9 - CASSLDTGGQNTGELFF TGTGCCAGCAGCTTAGATACAGGGGGCCAGAACACCGGGGAGCTGTTTTTT
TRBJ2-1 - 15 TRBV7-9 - CASSSEGVTYNEQFF TGTGCCAGCAGCTCCGAGGGAGTCACCTACAATGAGCAGTTCTTC
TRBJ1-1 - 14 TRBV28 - CASRKGLMNTEAFF TGTGCCAGCAGGAAGGGACTGATGAACACTGAAGCTTTCTTT
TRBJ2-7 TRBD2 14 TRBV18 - CASSGGLAGGEQYF TGTGCCAGCTCGGGTGGACTAGCGGGAGGCGAGCAGTACTTC
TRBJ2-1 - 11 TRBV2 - CASTRNNEQFF TGTGCCAGCACTCGGAATAATGAGCAGTTCTTC
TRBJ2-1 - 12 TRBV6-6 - CASSPGGGEQFF TGTGCCAGCAGCCCCGGGGGTGGTGAGCAGTTCTTC
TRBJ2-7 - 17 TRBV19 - CASSIRGLGRYQDEQYF TGTGCCAGTAGTATACGGGGGCTCGGACGGTATCAGGACGAGCAGTACTTC
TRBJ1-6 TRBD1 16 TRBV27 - CASSLLRQGLDSPLHF TGTGCCAGCAGTTTATTAAGACAGGGTTTGGATTCACCCCTCCACTTT
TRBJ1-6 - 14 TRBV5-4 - CASSSRGLWSPLHF TGTGCCAGCAGCTCCAGAGGACTTTGGTCACCCCTCCACTTT
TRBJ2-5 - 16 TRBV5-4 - CASSRPGGAAQETQYF TGTGCCAGCAGCCGCCCCGGCGGGGCGGCCCAAGAGACCCAGTACTTC
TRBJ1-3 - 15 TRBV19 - CASSIGRVSGNTIYF TGTGCCAGTAGTATTGGGCGCGTCTCTGGAAACACCATATATTTT
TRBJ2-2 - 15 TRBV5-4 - CASSLARQNTGELFF TGTGCCAGCAGCTTGGCCAGACAGAACACCGGGGAGCTGTTTTTT
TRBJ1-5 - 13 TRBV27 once CASTPRGGQPQHF TGTGCCAGCACTCCGCGGGGGGGTCAGCCCCAGCATTTT